This T cell receptor (beta chain) derives from a study of blood T cell repertoires in COVID-19. Study-wide background: The United States, Italy and Spain provided the acute and convalescent COVID-19 samples. T cells, B-cell-depleted T cells, or PBMCs provided the cDNA or gDNA that served as material.

Germline trimming cut 6 bases from V and 3 bases from J; bases unmatched to any gene: 5. The CDR3 runs 14 residues. Germline V CDR1 and CDR2: SGHAT, FQNNGV. As processed by the authors: The assay estimated nucleated cells by amplifying reference gene primers. Generated by immunoSEQ multiplex PCR, the TCRdb table keeps only in-frame clones and is missing some. Clone size and V and J calls were adopted from that table, with D and trimming inferred from the DNA. This sample has 100,000 to 120,000 clones, with about 85% found just once. The J gene is TRBJ2-7, the V gene TRBV11-2; 10 bases are a match to TRBD1. The receptor comes from a human donor in a cohort sampled during active COVID-19. The sequencing sample was made of peripheral blood. CDR3 sequence reads: CASSRRTGGYEQYF. The CDR3 DNA reads TGTGCCAGCAGTCGAAGGACAGGGGGCTACGAGCAGTACTTC. The full variable domain, completed using reference TRBV11-2 and TRBJ2-7, is EAGVAQSPRYKIIEKRQSVAFWCNPISGHATLYWYQQILGQGPKLLIQFQNNGVVDDSQLPKDRFSAERLKGVDSTLKIQPAKLEDSAVYLCASSRRTGGYEQYFGPGTRLTVT.